This T cell receptor beta chain was sequenced for a study of CD8+ T cells in alopecia areata. Regarding the study as a whole: More clonal than normal scalp was lesional scalp, particularly alopecia totalis/universalis.

The CDR3 is made up of 11 amino acids. V shed 7 bases and J shed 5 bases, with 3 bases lying between them. From germline, CDR1 is SNHLY and CDR2 FYNNEI. The sequencing template was cDNA reverse transcribed from extracted RNA. The table came from immunoSEQ multiplex PCR; TCRdb's copy has only in-frame clones and leaves some out. The data contain 90,000 to 150,000 clones, more than 30% of them singletons. Notes on this clone: Its antigen remains unknown.

The source is a human donor with alopecia areata. The chain is built from TRBV2 and TRBJ2-6; D not resolved. The sequencing sample was made of CD4+ T cells sorted from blood. This CDR3 is CASIWANVLTF. DNA for the CDR3: TGTGCCAGCATCTGGGCCAACGTCCTGACTTTC.